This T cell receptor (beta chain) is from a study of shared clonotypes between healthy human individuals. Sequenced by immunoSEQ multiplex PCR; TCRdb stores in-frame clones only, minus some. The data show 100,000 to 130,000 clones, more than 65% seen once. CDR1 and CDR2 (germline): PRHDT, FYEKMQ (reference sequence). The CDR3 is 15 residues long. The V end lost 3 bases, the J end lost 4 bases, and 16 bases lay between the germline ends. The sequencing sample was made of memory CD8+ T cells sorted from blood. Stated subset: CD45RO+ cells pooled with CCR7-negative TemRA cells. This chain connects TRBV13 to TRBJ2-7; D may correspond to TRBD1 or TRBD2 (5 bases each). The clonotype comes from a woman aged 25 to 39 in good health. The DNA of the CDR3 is TGTGCCAGCAGCTTTGACCCCGGGACGTCATACGAGCAGTACTTC. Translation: CASSFDPGTSYEQYF.